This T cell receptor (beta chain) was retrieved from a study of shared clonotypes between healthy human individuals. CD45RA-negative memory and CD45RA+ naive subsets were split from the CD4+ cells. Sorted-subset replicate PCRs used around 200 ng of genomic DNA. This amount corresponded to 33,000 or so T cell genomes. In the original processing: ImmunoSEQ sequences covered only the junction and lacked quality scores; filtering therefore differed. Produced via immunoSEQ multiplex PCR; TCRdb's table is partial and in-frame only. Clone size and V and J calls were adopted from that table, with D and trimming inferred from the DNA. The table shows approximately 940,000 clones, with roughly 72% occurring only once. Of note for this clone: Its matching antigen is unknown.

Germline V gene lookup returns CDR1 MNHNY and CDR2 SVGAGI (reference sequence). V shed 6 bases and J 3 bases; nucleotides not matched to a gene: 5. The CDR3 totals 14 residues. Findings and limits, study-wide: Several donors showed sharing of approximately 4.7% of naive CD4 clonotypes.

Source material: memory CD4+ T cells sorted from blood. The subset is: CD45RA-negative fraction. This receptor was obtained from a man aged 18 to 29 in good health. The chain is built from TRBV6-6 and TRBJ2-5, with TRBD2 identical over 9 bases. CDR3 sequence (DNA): TGTGCCAGCAGCAGACTAGCGGAAAAAGAGACCCAGTACTTC. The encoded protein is CASSRLAEKETQYF.